Detailed here is one TCR beta chain. CDR3 length equals 15 residues. The V gene's germline CDR1 is MNHEY and CDR2 SVGAGI. With 5 bases clipped from V and 4 bases from J, the junction kept 5 bases outside the gene matches. Profiled with immunoSEQ multiplex PCR; TCRdb holds only in-frame clones, not every one. The table records under 350,000 clones, 83% of them present only once. These data belong to a study of blood T cell repertoires in COVID-19. This TCR derives from a woman aged 50 to 60 who had recovered from COVID-19. Sequenced: peripheral blood. The V call is TRBV6-5, the J call TRBJ2-3; 11 nucleotides match TRBD1. CDR3 bases: TGTGCCAGCAGTACTGGACAGGGGGCCCCAGATACGCAGTATTTT. As protein: CASSTGQGAPDTQYF.